This TCR beta chain was sequenced during a study of T-cell memory formation after mild COVID-19. Study-wide background: Most TCR clusters belonged to a single donor. Findings of the study overall: Day 15 to 85 contractors were CD4/CD8 balanced; later expanders leaned CD4+. Still unconfirmed is whether the second-wave clones peaking on day 37 recognized SARS-CoV-2.

The authors produced TCR alpha and TCR beta cDNA libraries with sample barcodes and UMIs by 5'RACE using constant-segment primers. TCRdb redid the calling of the 5' RACE reads with MiXCR, one entry per CDR3 protein. The data show a few hundred thousand distinct CDR3 sequences, with about 20% seen just once and roughly 8.1% held by the top ten. Trimming stripped 4 bases from V and 10 bases from J, with 16 bases between. The CDR3 is 13 amino acids. CDR1 and CDR2 (germline): LNHDA, SQIVND (reference sequence). This clonotype was observed a handful of times. Its antigen is as yet unknown. V usage is TRBV19 and J usage is TRBJ1-1; D may be TRBD1 (5 bases). Sequencing used PBMCs or a T cell subset sorted from them (not recorded which). The TCR comes from an adult woman who had mild COVID-19 (a few samples of this study predate the infection). Cell type and time point are not known. The CDR3 protein is CASSSRAGGVAFF. In DNA, the CDR3 is TGTGCCAGTAGTAGCCGGGCCGGAGGGGTAGCTTTCTTT.